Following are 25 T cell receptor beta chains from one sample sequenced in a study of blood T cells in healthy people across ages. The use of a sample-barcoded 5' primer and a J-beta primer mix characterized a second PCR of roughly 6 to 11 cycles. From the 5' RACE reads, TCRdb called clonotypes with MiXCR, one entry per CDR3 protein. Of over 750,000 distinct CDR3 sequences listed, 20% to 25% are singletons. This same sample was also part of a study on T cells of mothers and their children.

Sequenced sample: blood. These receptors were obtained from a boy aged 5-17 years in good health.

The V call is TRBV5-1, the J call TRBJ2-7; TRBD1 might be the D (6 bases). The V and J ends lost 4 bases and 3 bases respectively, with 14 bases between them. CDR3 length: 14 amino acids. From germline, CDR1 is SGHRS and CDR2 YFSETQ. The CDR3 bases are TGCGCCAGCAGCGAGGACAGTCGGGTCTACGAGCAGTACTTC. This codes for CASSEDSRVYEQYF.

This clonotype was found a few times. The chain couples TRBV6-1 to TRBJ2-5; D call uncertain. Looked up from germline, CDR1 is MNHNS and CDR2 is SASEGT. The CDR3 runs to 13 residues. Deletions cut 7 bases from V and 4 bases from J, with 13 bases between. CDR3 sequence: CASNRVVGETQYF. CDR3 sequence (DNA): TGTGCCAGCAACCGAGTAGTCGGAGAGACCCAGTACTTC.

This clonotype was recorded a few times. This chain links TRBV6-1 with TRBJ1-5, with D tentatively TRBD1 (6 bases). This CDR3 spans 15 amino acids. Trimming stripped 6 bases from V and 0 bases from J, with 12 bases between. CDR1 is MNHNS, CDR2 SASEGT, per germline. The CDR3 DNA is TGTGCCAGCAGGATAGACAGGAATAGCAATCAGCCCCAGCATTTT. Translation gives CASRIDRNSNQPQHF.

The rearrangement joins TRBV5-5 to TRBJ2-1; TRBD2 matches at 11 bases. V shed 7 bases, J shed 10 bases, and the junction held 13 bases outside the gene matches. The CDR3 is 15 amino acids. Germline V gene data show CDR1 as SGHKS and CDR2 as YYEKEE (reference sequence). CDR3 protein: CASGDIAGGPFEQFF. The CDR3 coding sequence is TGTGCCAGCGGGGATATAGCGGGGGGGCCATTCGAGCAGTTCTTC.

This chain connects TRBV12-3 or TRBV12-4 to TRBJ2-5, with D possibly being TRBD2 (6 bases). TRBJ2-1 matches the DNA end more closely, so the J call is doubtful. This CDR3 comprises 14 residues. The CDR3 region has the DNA TGTGCCAGCAGCCCGGGGGACGGTACGTTTGAGCAGTTCTTC. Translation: CASSPGDGTFEQFF.

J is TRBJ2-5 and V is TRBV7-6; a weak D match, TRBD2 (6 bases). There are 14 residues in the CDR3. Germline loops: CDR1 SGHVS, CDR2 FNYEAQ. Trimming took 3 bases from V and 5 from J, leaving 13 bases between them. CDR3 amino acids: CASSFPGDGETQYF. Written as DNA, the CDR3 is TGTGCCAGCAGCTTCCCGGGGGATGGTGAGACCCAGTACTTC.

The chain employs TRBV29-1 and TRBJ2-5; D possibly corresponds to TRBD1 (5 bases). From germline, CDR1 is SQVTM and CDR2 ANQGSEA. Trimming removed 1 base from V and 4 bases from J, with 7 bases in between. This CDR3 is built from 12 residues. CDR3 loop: CSVEADTETQYF. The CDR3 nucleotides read TGCAGCGTTGAAGCGGACACAGAGACCCAGTACTTC. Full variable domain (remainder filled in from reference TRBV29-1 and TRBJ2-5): SAVISQKPSRDICQRGTSLTIQCQVDSQVTMMFWYRQQPGQSLTLIATANQGSEATYESGFVIDKFPISRPNLTFSTLTVSNMSPEDSSIYLCSVEADTETQYFGPGTRLLVL.

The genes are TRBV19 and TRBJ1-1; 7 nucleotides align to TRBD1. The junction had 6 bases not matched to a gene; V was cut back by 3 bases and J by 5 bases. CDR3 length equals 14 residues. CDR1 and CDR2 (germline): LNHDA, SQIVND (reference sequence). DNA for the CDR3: TGTGCCAGTAGTATCTCCCAGGGGGTAACTGAAGCTTTCTTT. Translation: CASSISQGVTEAFF.

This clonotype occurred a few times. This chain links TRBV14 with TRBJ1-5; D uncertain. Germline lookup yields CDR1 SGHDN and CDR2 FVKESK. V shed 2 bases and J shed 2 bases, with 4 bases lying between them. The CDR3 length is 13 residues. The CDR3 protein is CASSQNGNQPQHF. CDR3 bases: TGTGCCAGCAGCCAAAATGGCAATCAGCCCCAGCATTTT. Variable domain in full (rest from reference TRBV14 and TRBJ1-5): EAGVTQFPSHSVIEKGQTVTLRCDPISGHDNLYWYRRVMGKEIKFLLHFVKESKQDESGMPNNRFLAERTGGTYSTLKVQPAELEDSGVYFCASSQNGNQPQHFGDGTRLSIL.

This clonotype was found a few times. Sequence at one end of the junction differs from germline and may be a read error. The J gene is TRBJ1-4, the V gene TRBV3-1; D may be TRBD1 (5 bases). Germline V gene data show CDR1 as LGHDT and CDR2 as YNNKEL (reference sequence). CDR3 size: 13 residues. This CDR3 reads CTSSAGTDEKLFF. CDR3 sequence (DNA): TGTACCAGCAGCGCCGGGACTGATGAAAAACTGTTTTTT.

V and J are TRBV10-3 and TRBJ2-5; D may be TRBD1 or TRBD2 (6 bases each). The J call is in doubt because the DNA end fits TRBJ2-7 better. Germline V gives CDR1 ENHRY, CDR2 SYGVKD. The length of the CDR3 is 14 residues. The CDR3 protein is CAISASGAGYEQYF. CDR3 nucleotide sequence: TGTGCCATCAGTGCATCGGGGGCTGGCTACGAGCAGTACTTC.

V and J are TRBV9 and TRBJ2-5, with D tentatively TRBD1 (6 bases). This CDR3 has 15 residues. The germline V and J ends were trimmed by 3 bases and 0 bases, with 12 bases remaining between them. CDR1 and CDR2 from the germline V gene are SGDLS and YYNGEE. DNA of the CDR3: TGTGCCAGCAGCGCCTCAGGGGTGTACCAAGAGACCCAGTACTTC. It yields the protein CASSASGVYQETQYF. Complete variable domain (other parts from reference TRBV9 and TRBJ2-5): DSGVTQTPKHLITATGQRVTLRCSPRSGDLSVYWYQQSLDQGLQFLIQYYNGEERAKGNILERFSAQQFPDLHSELNLSSLELGDSALYFCASSASGVYQETQYFGPGTRLLVL.

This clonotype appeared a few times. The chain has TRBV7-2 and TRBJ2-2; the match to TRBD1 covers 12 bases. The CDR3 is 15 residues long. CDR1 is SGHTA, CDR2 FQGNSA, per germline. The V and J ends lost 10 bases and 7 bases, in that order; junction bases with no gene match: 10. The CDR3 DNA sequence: TGTGCCACCAGGGACAGGGGGCAGGGAATCGGGGAGCTGTTTTTT. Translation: CATRDRGQGIGELFF.

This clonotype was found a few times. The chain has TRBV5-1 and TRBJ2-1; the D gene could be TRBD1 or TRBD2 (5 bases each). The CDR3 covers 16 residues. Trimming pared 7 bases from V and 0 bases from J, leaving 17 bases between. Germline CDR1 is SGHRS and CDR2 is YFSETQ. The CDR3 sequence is CASSRSSGSSYNEQFF. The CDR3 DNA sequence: TGCGCCAGCTCTCGGTCGTCAGGGAGCTCCTACAATGAGCAGTTCTTC.

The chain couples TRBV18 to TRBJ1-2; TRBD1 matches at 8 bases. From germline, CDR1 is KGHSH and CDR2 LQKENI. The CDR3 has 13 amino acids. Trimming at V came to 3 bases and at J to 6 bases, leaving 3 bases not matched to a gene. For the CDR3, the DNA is TGTGCCAGCTCACCGGACAGGGCGGATGGCTACACCTTC. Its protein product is CASSPDRADGYTF.

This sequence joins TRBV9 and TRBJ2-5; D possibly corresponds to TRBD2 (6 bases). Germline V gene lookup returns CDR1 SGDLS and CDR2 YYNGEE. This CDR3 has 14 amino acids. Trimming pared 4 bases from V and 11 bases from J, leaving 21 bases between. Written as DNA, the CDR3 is TGTGCCAGCAGCCTAGACCTGCGTCCGGGGGAGCAGTACTTC. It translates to CASSLDLRPGEQYF.

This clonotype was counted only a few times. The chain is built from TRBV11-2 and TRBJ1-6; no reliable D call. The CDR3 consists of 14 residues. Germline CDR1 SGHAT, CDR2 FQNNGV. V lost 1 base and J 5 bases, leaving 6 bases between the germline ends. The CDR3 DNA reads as TGTGCCAGCAGCTTAGTTCGAAATAATTCACCCCTCCACTTT. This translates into CASSLVRNNSPLHF.

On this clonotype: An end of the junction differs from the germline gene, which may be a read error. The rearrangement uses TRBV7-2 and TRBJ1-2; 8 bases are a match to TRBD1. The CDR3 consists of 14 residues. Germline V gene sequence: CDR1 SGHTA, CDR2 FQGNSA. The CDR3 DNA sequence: TGTGCCAGCAGCTTACAGGGGGCGTTGGATGGCCACACCTTC. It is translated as CASSLQGALDGHTF.

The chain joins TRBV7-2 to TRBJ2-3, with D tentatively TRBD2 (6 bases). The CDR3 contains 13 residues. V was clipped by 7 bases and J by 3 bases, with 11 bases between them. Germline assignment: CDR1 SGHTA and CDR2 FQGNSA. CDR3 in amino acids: CASTLSGTDTQYF. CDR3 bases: TGTGCCAGCACCCTAAGCGGGACAGATACGCAGTATTTT. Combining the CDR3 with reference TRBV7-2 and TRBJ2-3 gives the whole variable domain GAGVSQSPSNKVTEKGKDVELRCDPISGHTALYWYRQSLGQGLEFLIYFQGNSAPDKSGLPSDRFSAERTGGSVSTLTIQRTQQEDSAVYLCASTLSGTDTQYFGPGTRLTVL.

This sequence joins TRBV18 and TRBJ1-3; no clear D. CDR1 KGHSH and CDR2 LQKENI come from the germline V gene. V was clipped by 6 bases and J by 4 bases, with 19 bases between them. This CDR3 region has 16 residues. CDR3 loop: CASSRTPPGIGNTIYF. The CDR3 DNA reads TGTGCCAGCTCGCGGACGCCTCCCGGTATCGGAAACACCATATATTTT.

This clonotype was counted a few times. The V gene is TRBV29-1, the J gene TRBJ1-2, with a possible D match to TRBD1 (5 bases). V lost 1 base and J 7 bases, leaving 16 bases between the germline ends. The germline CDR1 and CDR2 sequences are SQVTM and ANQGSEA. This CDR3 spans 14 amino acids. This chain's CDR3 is CSVEGTWGVGGYTF. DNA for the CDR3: TGCAGCGTTGAAGGAACGTGGGGGGTTGGTGGCTACACCTTC.

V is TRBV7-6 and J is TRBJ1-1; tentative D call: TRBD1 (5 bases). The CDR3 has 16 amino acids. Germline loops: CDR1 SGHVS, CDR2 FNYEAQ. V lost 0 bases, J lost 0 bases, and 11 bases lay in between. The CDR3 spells CASSLAWEGMNTEAFF. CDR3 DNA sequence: TGTGCCAGCAGCTTAGCGTGGGAGGGGATGAACACTGAAGCTTTCTTT.

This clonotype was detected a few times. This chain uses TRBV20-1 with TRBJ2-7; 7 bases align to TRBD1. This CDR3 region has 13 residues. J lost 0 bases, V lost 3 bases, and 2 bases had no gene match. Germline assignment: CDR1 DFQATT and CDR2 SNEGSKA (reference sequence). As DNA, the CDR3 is TGCAGTGCTAGCCGGGACAGCTCCTACGAGCAGTACTTC. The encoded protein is CSASRDSSYEQYF.

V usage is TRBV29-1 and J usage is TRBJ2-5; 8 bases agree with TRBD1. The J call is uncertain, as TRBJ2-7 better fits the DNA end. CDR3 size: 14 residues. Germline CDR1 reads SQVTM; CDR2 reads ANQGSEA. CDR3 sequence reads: CSVDGQGESYEQYF. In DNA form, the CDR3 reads TGCAGCGTTGACGGACAGGGAGAATCCTACGAGCAGTACTTC.

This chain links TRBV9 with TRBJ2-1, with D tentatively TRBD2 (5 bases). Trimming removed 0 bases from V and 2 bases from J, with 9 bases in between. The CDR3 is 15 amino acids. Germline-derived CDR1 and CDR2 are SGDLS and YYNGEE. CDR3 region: CASSVGGSTYNEQFF. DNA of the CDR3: TGTGCCAGCAGCGTAGGCGGGTCGACCTACAATGAGCAGTTCTTC.